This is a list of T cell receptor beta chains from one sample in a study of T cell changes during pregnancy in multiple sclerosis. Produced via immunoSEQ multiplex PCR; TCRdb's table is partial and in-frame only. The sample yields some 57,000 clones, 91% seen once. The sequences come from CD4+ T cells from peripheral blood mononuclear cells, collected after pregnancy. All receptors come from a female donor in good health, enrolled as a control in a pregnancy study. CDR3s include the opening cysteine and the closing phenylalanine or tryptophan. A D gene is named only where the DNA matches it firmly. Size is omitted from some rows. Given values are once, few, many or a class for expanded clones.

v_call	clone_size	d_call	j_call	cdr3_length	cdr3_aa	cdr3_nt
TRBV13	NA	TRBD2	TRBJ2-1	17	CASSGGAGGPLYNEQFF	TGTGCCAGCAGCGGCGGGGCGGGGGGGCCTCTCTACAATGAGCAGTTCTTC
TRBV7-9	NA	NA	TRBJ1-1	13	CASSLKREAEAFF	TGTGCCAGCAGCTTAAAGAGGGAGGCTGAAGCTTTCTTT
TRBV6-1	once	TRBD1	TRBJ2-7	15	CASSEPGTGSYEQYF	TGTGCCAGCAGTGAACCGGGGACAGGGTCCTACGAGCAGTACTTC
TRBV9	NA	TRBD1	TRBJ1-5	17	CASRLGVDRGGGQPQHF	TGTGCCAGCAGGTTGGGGGTTGACAGGGGAGGAGGTCAGCCCCAGCATTTT
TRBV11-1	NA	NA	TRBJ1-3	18	CASSLTDTLGGSGNTIYF	TGTGCCAGCAGCTTAACGGACACCCTTGGCGGATCTGGAAACACCATATATTTT
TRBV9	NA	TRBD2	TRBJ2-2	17	CASSVDRAGEPTGELFF	TGTGCCAGCAGCGTAGACCGAGCGGGGGAACCCACCGGGGAGCTGTTTTTT
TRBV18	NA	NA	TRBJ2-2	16	CASSPPNLRGTGELFF	TGTGCCAGCTCACCGCCTAATCTCCGGGGCACCGGGGAGCTGTTTTTT
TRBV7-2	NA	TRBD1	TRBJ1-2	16	CASSLQPQGRNYGYTF	TGTGCCAGCAGCTTACAACCACAGGGGCGAAACTATGGCTACACCTTC
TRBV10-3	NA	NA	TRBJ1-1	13	CAISGTPNTEAFF	TGTGCCATTTCCGGGACACCCAACACTGAAGCTTTCTTT
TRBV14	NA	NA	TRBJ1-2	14	CASSQDSRVYGYTF	TGTGCCAGCAGCCAAGATTCCCGGGTTTATGGCTACACCTTC
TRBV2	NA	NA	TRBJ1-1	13	CASSERGNTEAFF	TGTGCCAGCAGTGAAAGGGGGAACACTGAAGCTTTCTTT
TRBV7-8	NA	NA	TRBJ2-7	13	CASSLARPSEQYF	TGTGCCAGCAGCTTAGCGAGGCCGTCCGAGCAGTACTTC
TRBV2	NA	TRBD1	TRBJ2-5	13	CATPDRAQETQYF	TGTGCCACCCCGGACAGGGCGCAAGAGACCCAGTACTTC
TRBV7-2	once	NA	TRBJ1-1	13	CASSTGCRTEAFF	TGTGCCAGCAGCACGGGATGCCGGACTGAAGCTTTCTTT
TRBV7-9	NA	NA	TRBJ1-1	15	CASSFDGISNTEAFF	TGTGCCAGCAGCTTTGACGGGATCTCGAACACTGAAGCTTTCTTT
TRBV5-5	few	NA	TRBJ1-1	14	CASSRFQEDSEAFF	TGTGCCAGCAGCCGATTTCAGGAAGACAGTGAAGCTTTCTTT